This TCR beta chain originates from a study of T cells in Graves' hyperthyroidism and ophthalmopathy. V dropped 1 base and J dropped 4; count of bases not matched to a gene: 6. The CDR3 runs to 15 residues. Germline V gives CDR1 MNHNS, CDR2 SASEGT. Diagnosis rested on symptoms, serum thyroxine and TRAb, thyroid ultrasound, and orbital computed tomography. The blood specimen was taken at initial hyperthyroidism diagnosis, before any ophthalmopathy symptoms. This clonotype was counted ten times or more. RNA transcripts served as the template for amplifying TCR beta CDR3 regions. The HTBI set primed first-round TCR CDR3 RT-PCR. TCRdb used MiXCR to reprocess the multiplex PCR reads, holding one entry per CDR3 protein. The table shows hundreds of thousands of distinct CDR3 sequences, with approximately 15% occurring only once.

The source material was blood. V usage is TRBV6-1 and J usage is TRBJ2-7, with 8 bases aligning to TRBD2. The TCR sequence derives from a woman aged 30 to 39 with Graves' hyperthyroidism that later progressed to Graves' ophthalmopathy. The CDR3 here is CASSEGAGGKYEQYF. The CDR3 DNA follows: TGTGCCAGCAGTGAAGGCGCGGGAGGCAAATACGAGCAGTACTTC.